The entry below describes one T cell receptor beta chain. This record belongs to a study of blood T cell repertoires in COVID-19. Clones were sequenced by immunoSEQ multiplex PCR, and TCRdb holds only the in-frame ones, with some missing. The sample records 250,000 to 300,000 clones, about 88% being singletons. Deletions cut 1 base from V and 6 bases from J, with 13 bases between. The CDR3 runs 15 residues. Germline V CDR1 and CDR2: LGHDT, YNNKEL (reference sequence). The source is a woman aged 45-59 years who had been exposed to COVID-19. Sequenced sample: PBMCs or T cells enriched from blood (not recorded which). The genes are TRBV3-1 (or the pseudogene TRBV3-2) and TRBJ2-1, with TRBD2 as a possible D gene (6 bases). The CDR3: CASSQVRTGSNEQFF. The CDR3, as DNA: TGTGCCAGCAGCCAAGTTAGAACCGGGAGCAATGAGCAGTTCTTC.